The 2 T cell receptor beta chains presented below share a single source sample, sequenced in a study of control samples from healthy donors and cancer patients. TCRdb's table, derived via immunoSEQ multiplex PCR, lists solely in-frame clones and lacks some. The repertoire shows fewer than 250,000 clones; the top ten hold more than 2%. The sample consisted of blood. Every receptor here comes from a woman under 40 in good health.

V usage is TRBV6-1 and J usage is TRBJ1-1, with D possibly TRBD1 on 5 matching bases. The ends were cut back, 4 bases at V and 2 bases at J, with 17 bases in the middle. Per the germline V gene, CDR1 is MNHNS and CDR2 is SASEGT. The CDR3 runs 16 residues. DNA of the CDR3: TGTGCCAGCAGTGCGGACATACTTATACCAAACACTGAAGCTTTCTTT. This codes for CASSADILIPNTEAFF.

The chain employs TRBV5-1 and TRBJ2-7, with a possible D match to TRBD1 (7 bases). The germline V gene has CDR1 SGHRS and CDR2 YFSETQ. Between the trimmed V and J ends, which lost 4 bases and 6 bases, there was a span of 17 bases. The CDR3 covers 14 residues. CDR3 in amino acids: CASSLQQGTSEQYF. The CDR3 DNA sequence: TGCGCCAGCAGCCTCCAACAGGGGACTTCCGAGCAGTACTTC.